This TCR beta chain was identified in a study of T cell repertoires in cytomegalovirus infection. Study as a whole: Evidence of both CMV infection and a matching HLA type came from public TCR beta signatures. Study-level points and caveats: Public TCR beta family frequency separated CMV-and-HLA carriers, including in an independent cohort. The ex vivo response was dominated by HLA-C-restricted CMV-specific TCR beta clonotypes.

This clonotype was counted ten times or more. As yet, its antigen is unknown. V shed 8 bases, J shed 6 bases, and the junction held 8 bases outside the gene matches. The CDR3 extends over 13 amino acids. One entry per CDR3 protein results from TCRdb running MiXCR on the reads. The table lists 230,000 or so distinct CDR3 sequences, over 15% of them singletons, with over 40% in the top ten. V is TRBV12-3 or TRBV12-4 and J is TRBJ1-2; 8 nucleotides align to TRBD1. The receptor was derived from a human donor in good health (CMV status not recorded). Some clones in this sample may be carry-over from other donors' samples. Sequenced material: CD8+ T cells from PBMCs. Here the CDR3 reads CASGGQGVDGYTF. The CDR3 DNA reads as TGTGCCAGCGGTGGACAGGGAGTCGATGGCTACACCTTC.